The entry below describes one T cell receptor beta chain. What antigen it recognizes has not been identified. The input lacks base qualities; no much larger clone sits a single base away. The data belong to a study of blood T cell repertoires in COVID-19 (dated by TCRdb to 2020 to 2022). Notes on the research overall: The collaborator samples originated in the United States, Italy and Spain and spanned the acute and convalescent phases of COVID-19. The material from the prospective study consisted of cDNA or gDNA derived from T cells, B-cell-depleted T cells, or PBMCs. The dataset comprised deeply sampled blood TCRbeta repertoires from subjects exposed to, actively infected with, or recovered from COVID-19. The repertoires were released in a freely available public database meant as a resource for research on the immune response to SARS-CoV-2. The samples were drawn from the first 160 participants of the ongoing ImmuneRACE study and from some 1,300 subjects provided by 6 global collaborators. A de-identified subject ID, COVID-19 status, age in years and sex were almost always included in the sample metadata. HLA class I and class II types, where available, came from metadata supplied by the sample provider rather than from assay-based typing.

The V end gives up 3 bases and the J end 5 bases, leaving 6 bases in the junction not matched to a gene. CDR1 MDHEN and CDR2 SYDVKM are derived from the germline V gene. From the cysteine up to the phenylalanine, the CDR3 has a length of 15 residues. Only the CDR3 DNA stays, 45 bases, in frame from base 1. TCRbeta CDR3 regions were amplified from genomic DNA using the immunoSEQ Assay, a bias-controlled multiplex PCR. On the study's bioinformatics: The number of nucleated cells in each sample was estimated from the amplification of reference gene primers within the assay. Sequence reads were collapsed and filtered to measure the absolute abundance of every unique TCRbeta CDR3 rearrangement. For each sample, productive Simpson clonality was calculated as the square root of Simpson's diversity index across productive rearrangements. This immuneACCESS table, as held by TCRdb, lists in-frame sequences with V and J called but not all clones. Of the missing ones, under half trace to an unresolved V gene in checked studies; the others have no known cause. From that table come the V and J calls and clone size; the DNA was used to work out D and trimming. The sample has more than 95,000 clones on record, roughly four fifths of them singletons. 12% of the sample is taken by the ten largest.

Collaborating institutions collected whole blood in K2EDTA tubes following their own protocols. For TCRbeta analysis, collaborators shipped samples in one of three forms: frozen whole blood, isolated PBMCs, or DNA extracted from either of those sample types. The paper as a whole reports these results and caveats: The amount of clinical and demographic metadata varied by source and participant and was provided uncurated.

In this chain, TRBV28 is recombined with TRBJ2-3; TRBD2 fits 9 bases in the junction. The specimen sequenced was peripheral blood. The receptor was derived from a man in his fifties or sixties with acute or convalescent COVID-19. The CDR3 region reads CASSLSSGSLDTQYF. The bases read TGTGCCAGCAGTTTGAGTAGCGGGAGCTTAGATACGCAGTATTTT.